These 24 T cell receptor beta chains originate from one sample sequenced in a study of T cell responses to AZD1222 COVID-19 vaccine. Sequencing was performed with immunoSEQ multiplex PCR; in TCRdb, only in-frame clones are kept and a portion is missing. In the table there are 100,000 to 150,000 clones, roughly 84% of which are singletons. The material sequenced was peripheral blood, taken on day 0 of AZD1222 vaccination. These receptors all come from an adult in good health.

The chain employs TRBV7-8 and TRBJ1-5; D not resolved. Germline CDR1 reads SGHVS; CDR2 reads FQNEAQ. This CDR3 is built from 14 residues. Trimming took off 1 base at V and 2 bases at J, with 6 bases between the two ends. The CDR3 spells CASSLDPGNQPQHF. The CDR3 coding sequence is TGTGCCAGCAGCTTAGACCCGGGCAATCAGCCCCAGCATTTT.

The V call is TRBV2, the J call TRBJ2-7; D gene unclear. The CDR3 covers 12 residues. The V and J ends lost 3 bases and 7 bases respectively, with 10 bases between them. CDR1 SNHLY and CDR2 FYNNEI come from the germline V gene. CDR3 bases: TGTGCCAGCAGTGAGGGCGTTGGGGAGCAGTACTTC. Its translation: CASSEGVGEQYF. The variable domain in full, completed from reference TRBV2 and TRBJ2-7, reads EPEVTQTPSHQVTQMGQEVILRCVPISNHLYFYWYRQILGQKVEFLVSFYNNEISEKSEIFDDQFSVERPDGSNFTLKIRSTKLEDSAMYFCASSEGVGEQYFGPGTRLTVT.

This clone was found a few times. The chain joins TRBV29-1 to TRBJ1-4; D ambiguous. Trimming took 6 bases from V and 5 from J, leaving 7 bases between them. Per germline, CDR1 SQVTM and CDR2 ANQGSEA. The length of the CDR3 is 11 residues. CDR3 amino acids: CSVFTNEKLFF. CDR3 in DNA: TGCAGCGTATTTACGAATGAAAAACTGTTTTTT.

The chain is built from TRBV5-1 and TRBJ2-2; D perhaps matches TRBD2 (5 bases). Germline loops: CDR1 SGHRS, CDR2 YFSETQ. CDR3 size: 15 residues. V dropped 2 bases and J dropped 4 bases, with 12 bases sitting between them. For the CDR3, the DNA is TGCGCCAGCAGCTTTGCCGCAGGAGGCACCGGGGAGCTGTTTTTT. It codes for CASSFAAGGTGELFF.

This clone came up a few times. This chain uses TRBV9 with TRBJ1-6; D remains unclear. V lost 0 bases and J lost 6, with 10 bases in between. This CDR3 has 15 amino acids. CDR1 and CDR2 from the germline V gene are SGDLS and YYNGEE. The CDR3 spells CASSVGSARNSPLHF. The CDR3 DNA reads TGTGCCAGCAGCGTAGGTTCAGCCCGTAATTCACCCCTCCACTTT.

This clone was seen just once. This chain uses TRBV19 with TRBJ1-2; tentatively, D is TRBD1 (5 bases). With 4 bases removed from V and 5 bases from J, the gap between germline ends came to 11 bases. The CDR3 has 13 residues. Germline V lookup: CDR1 LNHDA, CDR2 SQIVND (reference sequence). The CDR3 loop reads CASSTRDFYGYTF. DNA of the CDR3: TGTGCCAGTAGTACCCGGGACTTTTATGGCTACACCTTC. The full variable domain, completed using reference TRBV19 and TRBJ1-2, is DGGITQSPKYLFRKEGQNVTLSCEQNLNHDAMYWYRQDPGQGLRLIYYSQIVNDFQKGDIAEGYSVSREKKESFPLTVTSAQKNPTAFYLCASSTRDFYGYTFGSGTRLTVV.

The gene calls are TRBV7-2 and TRBJ2-7, with TRBD1 as a possible D gene (6 bases). Germline assignment: CDR1 SGHTA and CDR2 FQGNSA. The germline V and J ends were trimmed by 6 bases and 11 bases, with 14 bases remaining between them. The CDR3 runs to 11 residues. The CDR3 here is CASRETGTEYF. The CDR3 nucleotides read TGTGCCAGCAGAGAAACAGGGACGGAGTACTTC.

DNA of the CDR3: TGTGCCAGCGAGGATAGCAATCAGCCCCAGCATTTT. This gives the protein CASEDSNQPQHF. The V gene is TRBV2, the J gene TRBJ1-5; unclear D gene. The V gene's germline CDR1 is SNHLY and CDR2 FYNNEI. Deletions cut 8 bases from V and 0 bases from J, with 5 bases between. The CDR3 consists of 12 residues.

This clone was seen a handful of times. The CDR3 DNA reads TGTGCCAGTCAAGTTTTTAGTGGCGGTTCACCCCTCCACTTT. Translated, it gives CASQVFSGGSPLHF. This sequence joins TRBV28 and TRBJ1-6; D remains ambiguous. Trimming took 9 bases from V and 9 from J, leaving 18 bases between them. Germline V gives CDR1 MDHEN, CDR2 SYDVKM. The CDR3 loop spans 14 amino acids.

The chain recombines TRBV13 with TRBJ1-1; 8 bases line up with TRBD1. V trimming: 5 bases; J trimming: 3 bases; junction bases outside the gene matches: 8. This CDR3 is 15 amino acids long. Germline CDR1 PRHDT, CDR2 FYEKMQ (reference sequence). CDR3 coding DNA: TGTGCCAGCAGCCGACAGGGGATGAAGGACACTGAAGCTTTCTTT. The encoded protein is CASSRQGMKDTEAFF.

V is TRBV7-8 and J is TRBJ1-2, with 7 bases matching TRBD1. Germline CDR1 reads SGHVS; CDR2 reads FQNEAQ. This CDR3 region has 19 residues. With V trimmed by 5 bases and J by 4 bases, 22 bases remained unmatched. CDR3 nucleotide sequence: TGTGCCAGCAGCCAACAAGAGACGGGACAGAGTGCCAGGGGCTATGGCTACACCTTC. Its protein is CASSQQETGQSARGYGYTF. Full variable domain (outside the CDR3, taken from reference TRBV7-8 and TRBJ1-2): GAGVSQSPRYKVAKRGQDVALRCDPISGHVSLFWYQQALGQGPEFLTYFQNEAQLDKSGLPSDRFFAERPEGSVSTLKIQRTQQEDSAVYLCASSQQETGQSARGYGYTFGSGTRLTVV.

This chain links TRBV2 with TRBJ2-3; TRBD2 matches 14 bases. This CDR3 is built from 16 residues. The germline V gene encodes CDR1 SNHLY and CDR2 FYNNEI. Trimming at V came to 3 bases and at J to 4 bases, leaving 3 bases not matched to a gene. For the CDR3, the DNA is TGTGCCAGCAGTGATTTGGGACTAGCGGGGGCAGATACGCAGTATTTT. Residues: CASSDLGLAGADTQYF.

The rearrangement links TRBV19 to TRBJ2-5; D is possibly TRBD1 or TRBD2 (5 bases each). V was shortened by 8 bases and J by 4 bases, with 17 bases between the two germline ends. CDR3 length: 14 residues. The germline V gene encodes CDR1 LNHDA and CDR2 SQIVND (reference sequence). The CDR3 nucleotides read TGTGCCAGTCGATCTGGGGGAAAGGCAGAGACCCAGTACTTC. Protein: CASRSGGKAETQYF.

The V gene is TRBV6-6, the J gene TRBJ2-7; D not resolved. The germline V and J ends were trimmed by 4 bases and 7 bases, with 11 bases remaining between them. The length of the CDR3 is 12 residues. Looked up from germline, CDR1 is MNHNY and CDR2 is SVGAGI (reference sequence). CDR3 bases: TGTGCCAGCAGTTTCGGACGAGGTGAGCAGTACTTC. Amino acids: CASSFGRGEQYF.

The rearrangement joins TRBV7-8 to TRBJ1-1, with 7 bases that match TRBD1. CDR3 size: 15 residues. Losses at the gene ends were 5 bases for V and 5 bases for J; bases not matched to a gene: 11. Germline-derived CDR1 and CDR2 are SGHVS and FQNEAQ. The CDR3 is CASSESGQLRTEAFF. CDR3 DNA: TGTGCCAGCAGCGAATCGGGACAGTTGAGGACTGAAGCTTTCTTT.

The CDR3 loop is CATGPGGRGYTEAFF. Here the CDR3 DNA reads TGCGCCACCGGACCAGGGGGCAGGGGGTACACTGAAGCTTTCTTT. V gene TRBV5-1 combines with J gene TRBJ1-1; 8 bases fit TRBD1. J lost 3 bases, V lost 9 bases, and 13 bases had no gene match. The V gene's germline CDR1 is SGHRS and CDR2 YFSETQ. The CDR3 covers 15 residues.

The chain joins TRBV19 to TRBJ1-1, with a weak D call TRBD1 (5 bases). Germline assignment: CDR1 LNHDA and CDR2 SQIVND (reference sequence). The CDR3 sequence is 14 residues long. V dropped 6 bases and J dropped 0 bases, with 11 bases sitting between them. The chain's CDR3 is CASRGVGMNTEAFF. The DNA for the CDR3 is TGTGCCAGTAGGGGGGTAGGGATGAACACTGAAGCTTTCTTT.

On this clone itself: Different DNA sequences within this sample yield the same CDR3. The chain recombines TRBV5-6 with TRBJ1-5; no reliable D call. Trimming pared 0 bases from V and 4 bases from J, leaving 5 bases between. Per germline, CDR1 SGHDT and CDR2 YYEEEE. The CDR3 consists of 13 residues. The CDR3 sequence: CASSLVGNQPQHF. CDR3 DNA: TGTGCCAGCAGCTTGGTAGGGAATCAGCCCCAGCATTTT.

The chain recombines TRBV5-1 with TRBJ1-1; D unclear. Per the germline V gene, CDR1 is SGHRS and CDR2 is YFSETQ. The CDR3 length is 13 residues. V gave up 4 bases and J gave up 4 bases, with 11 bases separating them. The DNA of the CDR3 is TGCGCCAGCAGCCGGACCTCGGGCACTGAAGCTTTCTTT. The encoded protein is CASSRTSGTEAFF.

This rearrangement joins TRBV5-8 to TRBJ2-7, with 9 bases lining up with TRBD2. After removal of 4 bases from V and 3 bases from J, the junction contained 11 bases not matched to a gene. The CDR3 runs to 16 residues. Germline V CDR1 and CDR2: SGHTS, YDEGEE. The CDR3 region has the DNA TGTGCCAGCAGCCCAGAAGGGGCTAGCGGGGTCTACGAGCAGTACTTC. The encoded protein is CASSPEGASGVYEQYF.

The rearrangement links TRBV9 to TRBJ1-4; the D gene is possibly TRBD1 (6 bases). Looked up from germline, CDR1 is SGDLS and CDR2 is YYNGEE. V lost 3 bases to trimming and J lost 4 bases, with 10 bases between them. The CDR3 consists of 14 residues. In nucleotides, the CDR3 is TGTGCCAGCAGCGGGACAGCTAATAATGAAAAACTGTTTTTT. Protein sequence: CASSGTANNEKLFF.

V usage is TRBV29-1 and J usage is TRBJ1-1, with a tentative D call TRBD1 (5 bases). The germline V and J ends were trimmed by 7 bases and 1 base, with 10 bases remaining between them. The CDR3 runs 12 residues. In germline, CDR1 is SQVTM, CDR2 ANQGSEA. The CDR3 region has the DNA TGCAGCGGGACGGGGGGGAACACTGAAGCTTTCTTT. As protein: CSGTGGNTEAFF.

This chain uses TRBV27 with TRBJ1-2; 8 bases map to TRBD1. There are 13 residues in the CDR3. Losses at the gene ends were 3 bases for V and 6 bases for J; bases not matched to a gene: 3. Germline V lookup: CDR1 MNHEY, CDR2 SMNVEV (reference sequence). The CDR3 coding sequence is TGTGCCAGCAGTTTCGCAGGGGGCGATGGCTACACCTTC. Its translation is CASSFAGGDGYTF.

V gene TRBV18 combines with J gene TRBJ1-5; D is unresolved. Trimming left V 3 bases short and J 6 bases short, with 9 bases between. The germline gives CDR1 KGHSH, CDR2 LQKENI. The CDR3 covers 13 residues. CDR3 region: CASSPTDGQPQHF. DNA of the CDR3: TGTGCCAGCTCACCGACGGACGGTCAGCCCCAGCATTTT.